These T cell receptor beta chains were read from a single sample in a study of glioma-infiltrating T cells. TCRdb re-called the multiplex PCR reads with MiXCR, one entry per CDR3 protein. The sample has approximately 110,000 distinct CDR3 sequences, less than 30% seen once; the top ten hold roughly 30%. Sequencing was carried out using glioma tissue, nonneoplastic brain tissue, or PBMCs (not recorded which). The source of these receptors is a human donor with low-grade glioma or glioblastoma, undergoing nonglioma brain surgery, or in good health (not recorded which). Each CDR3 is given with its conserved first and last residue. A D gene is named only where the DNA matches it firmly. Clone size is not always given. Where it is, it says once, few, many or a class for expanded clones.

J gene: TRBJ2-3
V gene: TRBV20-1
D gene: .
clone size: many
CDR3 protein: CSARDLRLGASTDTQYF
CDR3 DNA: TGCAGTGCTAGAGATCTCAGATTGGGGGCGAGCACAGATACGCAGTATTTT

J gene: TRBJ2-7
V gene: TRBV6-2/TRBV6-3
D gene: .
clone size: many
CDR3 protein: CASGGSYEQYF
CDR3 DNA: TGTGCCAGCGGGGGCTCCTACGAGCAGTACTTC

J gene: TRBJ2-4
V gene: TRBV7-2
D gene: TRBD2
clone size: many
CDR3 protein: CASSLGGRGRNIQYF
CDR3 DNA: TGTGCCAGCAGCTTAGGCGGGAGGGGCAGGAACATTCAGTACTTC

J gene: TRBJ2-7
V gene: TRBV29-1
D gene: TRBD1
clone size: .
CDR3 protein: CSVVRQGDNEQYF
CDR3 DNA: TGCAGCGTTGTCAGACAGGGTGATAACGAGCAGTACTTC

J gene: TRBJ2-3
V gene: TRBV7-3
D gene: .
clone size: many
CDR3 protein: CASSGGGTATDTQYF
CDR3 DNA: TGTGCCAGCAGCGGAGGAGGGACAGCCACAGATACGCAGTATTTT

J gene: TRBJ1-4
V gene: TRBV14
D gene: TRBD1
clone size: .
CDR3 protein: CASSRQGNEKLFF
CDR3 DNA: TGTGCCAGCAGCCGACAGGGTAACGAAAAACTGTTTTTT

J gene: TRBJ1-5
V gene: TRBV12-3/TRBV12-4
D gene: .
clone size: many
CDR3 protein: CASRSSGQPQHF
CDR3 DNA: TGTGCCAGCAGATCTTCCGGACAGCCCCAGCATTTT

J gene: TRBJ1-5
V gene: TRBV27
D gene: .
clone size: many
CDR3 protein: CASSLIPWDNQPQHF
CDR3 DNA: TGTGCCAGCAGTTTAATCCCTTGGGATAATCAGCCCCAGCATTTT

J gene: TRBJ1-2
V gene: TRBV20-1
D gene: .
clone size: many
CDR3 protein: CSGADSYGYTF
CDR3 DNA: TGCAGTGGGGCGGACAGCTATGGCTACACCTTC

J gene: TRBJ1-1
V gene: TRBV5-4
D gene: .
clone size: many
CDR3 protein: CASSLRDIMNTEAFF
CDR3 DNA: TGTGCCAGCAGCTTGCGGGACATAATGAACACTGAAGCTTTCTTT

J gene: TRBJ2-5
V gene: TRBV2
D gene: TRBD2
clone size: .
CDR3 protein: CASRRGGLAWTQETQYF
CDR3 DNA: TGTGCCAGCAGGCGAGGGGGACTAGCGTGGACCCAGGAGACCCAGTACTTC

J gene: TRBJ1-6
V gene: TRBV20-1
D gene: .
clone size: many
CDR3 protein: CSARPGTDNSPLHF
CDR3 DNA: TGCAGTGCTAGGCCCGGGACGGATAATTCACCCCTCCACTTT

J gene: TRBJ2-1
V gene: TRBV9
D gene: .
clone size: .
CDR3 protein: CASSGGGYNEQFF
CDR3 DNA: TGTGCCAGCTCAGGGGGGGGTTACAATGAGCAGTTCTTC

J gene: TRBJ1-4
V gene: TRBV7-8
D gene: TRBD1
clone size: many
CDR3 protein: CASSLRTGFAEKLFF
CDR3 DNA: TGTGCCAGCAGCCTGAGGACAGGGTTTGCTGAAAAACTGTTTTTT

J gene: TRBJ1-1
V gene: TRBV7-2
D gene: .
clone size: once
CDR3 protein: CASSLWELNAEAFF
CDR3 DNA: TGTGCCAGCAGCTTGTGGGAGTTAAACGCTGAAGCTTTCTTT

J gene: TRBJ2-2
V gene: TRBV6-2/TRBV6-3
D gene: .
clone size: many
CDR3 protein: CASSWNTGELFF
CDR3 DNA: TGTGCCAGCAGTTGGAACACCGGGGAGCTGTTTTTT

J gene: TRBJ1-1
V gene: TRBV14
D gene: .
clone size: many
CDR3 protein: CASSQDLRNTEAFF
CDR3 DNA: TGTGCCAGCAGCCAAGATCTGAGGAACACTGAAGCTTTCTTT

J gene: TRBJ2-3
V gene: TRBV6-5
D gene: .
clone size: .
CDR3 protein: CSSSYVGGTDTHYF
CDR3 DNA: TGTTCCAGCAGTTACGTGGGGGGCACAGATACGCATTATTTT

J gene: TRBJ2-1
V gene: TRBV30
D gene: .
clone size: .
CDR3 protein: CAWSEDHYNEQFF
CDR3 DNA: TGTGCCTGGAGCGAAGACCACTACAATGAGCAGTTCTTC

J gene: TRBJ1-1
V gene: TRBV20-1
D gene: .
clone size: many
CDR3 protein: CSVNERGAFF
CDR3 DNA: TGCAGTGTAAATGAAAGGGGGGCTTTCTTT